These T cell receptor beta chains were read from a single sample in a study of response to subunit inactivated influenza vaccine. TCRdb independently ran MiXCR on the RT-PCR reads; one entry per CDR3 protein. This table holds fewer than 600,000 distinct CDR3 sequences, approximately 6.9% found once. The material sequenced was PBMCs from blood, taken around 25 months after vaccination. The origin of the receptors is a man aged 50-75 years who received an inactivated influenza vaccine. Each CDR3 is given with its conserved first and last residue. D genes are given only for firm matches. Some rows have no size entry. The others give once, few or many, or a class for an expanded clone.

J gene | V gene | clone size | D gene | CDR3 DNA | CDR3 protein
TRBJ1-1 | TRBV4-2 | few | - | TGTGCCAGCAGCAACCGAAGGGGTGAAGCTTTCTTT | CASSNRRGEAFF
TRBJ1-2 | TRBV10-3 | - | TRBD1 | TGTGCCATCAGTTCGACAGGGGTAACCTATGGCTACACCTTC | CAISSTGVTYGYTF
TRBJ1-2 | TRBV28 | many | - | TGTGCCAGCAGTTTATTGGGTCACTATGGCTACACCTTC | CASSLLGHYGYTF
TRBJ1-6 | TRBV3-1 | few | - | TGTGCCAGCAGCCACTTTGAGGAATCACCCCTCCACTTT | CASSHFEESPLHF
TRBJ2-3 | TRBV11-3 | - | - | TGTGCCAGCAGCTTAACAAACCCAGATACGCAGTATTTT | CASSLTNPDTQYF
TRBJ2-3 | TRBV7-6 | - | - | TGTGCCAGCAGCTTAGAGGCGAAAAGGGGCACAGATACGCAGTATTTT | CASSLEAKRGTDTQYF
TRBJ2-5 | TRBV20-1 | - | - | TGCAGTGCCTCATTAGCCCGGGACATGCAACAAGAGACCCAGTACTTC | CSASLARDMQQETQYF
TRBJ2-1 | TRBV3-1 | many | - | TGTGCCAGCAGCCTGCCCTTCAATGAGCAGTTCTTC | CASSLPFNEQFF
TRBJ1-2 | TRBV5-1 | few | - | TGCGCCAGCAGCTTGGACTTAACAGGGTATGGCTACACCTTC | CASSLDLTGYGYTF
TRBJ1-6 | TRBV14 | few | - | TGTGCCAGCAGCCAATTTGGTTCGGCCCTCCACTTT | CASSQFGSALHF
TRBJ1-1 | TRBV29-1 | many | TRBD1 | TGCAGCGTCCGTAGGGACAGCCTGAACACTGAAGCTTTCTTT | CSVRRDSLNTEAFF
TRBJ2-2 | TRBV4-2 | few | TRBD1 | TGTGCCAGCAGCCACCACGGACAGGCCGGGGAGCTGTTTTTT | CASSHHGQAGELFF
TRBJ2-1 | TRBV24-1 | many | - | TGTGCCACCAGTCCCGGGACAGAGCAGTTCTTC | CATSPGTEQFF
TRBJ2-3 | TRBV9 | - | TRBD2 | TGTGCCAGCAGCGTCGATCTTGCGACTAGCGATACGCAGTATTTT | CASSVDLATSDTQYF
TRBJ2-2 | TRBV9 | - | TRBD2 | TGTGCCAGCAGCGTACGGGAAGGACTAGCGGGACACACCGGGGAGCTGTTTTTT | CASSVREGLAGHTGELFF
TRBJ2-3 | TRBV20-1 | few | - | TGCAGTGCTACGAGGGAAGATACGCAGTATTTT | CSATREDTQYF
TRBJ1-1 | TRBV7-8 | - | TRBD1 | TGTGCCAGCAGCTTAGCGTACAGGGGGCGCATTCTGAACACTGAAGCTTTCTTT | CASSLAYRGRILNTEAFF
TRBJ2-3 | TRBV5-1 | few | - | TGCGCCAGCGCAGGAACAGATACGCAGTATTTT | CASAGTDTQYF
TRBJ2-1 | TRBV12-3/TRBV12-4 | - | - | TGTGCCAGCAGTTCAGACCGCGGGCCTGAGTTCTTC | CASSSDRGPEFF
TRBJ1-2 | TRBV7-2 | many | - | TGTGCCAGCAGCCGTGATAGACAGGCTGCGGGTGGCTACACCTTC | CASSRDRQAAGGYTF
TRBJ1-5 | TRBV20-1 | many | - | TGCAGTGCTATAATCCCGGGGAACAATCAGCCCCAGCATTTT | CSAIIPGNNQPQHF
TRBJ2-3 | TRBV7-2 | few | - | TGTGCCAGCAGCTCCCAGCCGACCCCCACAGATACGCAGTATTTT | CASSSQPTPTDTQYF
TRBJ2-1 | TRBV9 | - | TRBD2 | TGTGCCAGCAGCAGGACTAGCGGGGGGTTCAATGAGCAGTTCTTC | CASSRTSGGFNEQFF
TRBJ2-1 | TRBV10-3 | many | TRBD2 | TGTGCCACCCGACTAGCGGGGGAGGGTTATGAGCAGTTCTTC | CATRLAGEGYEQFF
TRBJ2-7 | TRBV6-5 | few | - | TGTGCCAGCAGTTATGGGCGGATCTCCTACGAGCAGTACTTC | CASSYGRISYEQYF
TRBJ2-3 | TRBV29-1 | many | TRBD2 | TGCAGCGTTTGGACTAGCGGGATTATGGATACGCAGTATTTT | CSVWTSGIMDTQYF
TRBJ2-7 | TRBV3-1 | many | - | TGTGCCAGCAGCAACCGGGACGCCTTTGGCGAGCAGTACTTC | CASSNRDAFGEQYF
TRBJ1-1 | TRBV9 | many | - | TGTGCCAGCAGCGTAGTTCGGGGAACAGCTTTCTTT | CASSVVRGTAFF